Reported below is one TCR beta chain. Its antigen is not identified. TCRdb's copy holds only in-frame clones and misses some; the assay was immunoSEQ multiplex PCR. The profile shows over 100,000 clones, approximately 90% of them singletons. These data originate in a study of T cell responses to AZD1222 COVID-19 vaccine. In germline, CDR1 is LNHDA, CDR2 SQIVND (reference sequence). V dropped 3 bases and J dropped 1 base, with 12 bases sitting between them. The CDR3 contains 15 residues. Study-level points and caveats: Only 5 or 6 individuals given AZD1222 were seropositive at baseline.

The receptor comes from an adult in good health. The rearrangement uses TRBV19 and TRBJ2-5, with D unresolved. Specimen: peripheral blood, collected on day 0 of AZD1222 vaccination. The chain's CDR3 is CASSILSATQETQYF. The CDR3, as DNA: TGTGCCAGTAGTATTCTTTCAGCGACCCAAGAGACCCAGTACTTC.